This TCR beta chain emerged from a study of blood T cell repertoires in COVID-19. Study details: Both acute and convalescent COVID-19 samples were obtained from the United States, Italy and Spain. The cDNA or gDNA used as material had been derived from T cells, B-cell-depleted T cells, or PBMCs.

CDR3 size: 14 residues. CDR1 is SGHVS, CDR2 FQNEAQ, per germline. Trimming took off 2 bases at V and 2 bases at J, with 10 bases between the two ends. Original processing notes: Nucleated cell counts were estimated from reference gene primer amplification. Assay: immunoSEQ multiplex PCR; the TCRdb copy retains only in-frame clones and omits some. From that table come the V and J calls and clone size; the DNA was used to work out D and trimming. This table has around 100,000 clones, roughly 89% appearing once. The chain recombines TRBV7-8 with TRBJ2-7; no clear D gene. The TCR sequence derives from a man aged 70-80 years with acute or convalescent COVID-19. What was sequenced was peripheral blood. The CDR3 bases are TGTGCCAGCAGCTTACGAAGCGTGGCCTACGAGCAGTACTTC. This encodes CASSLRSVAYEQYF. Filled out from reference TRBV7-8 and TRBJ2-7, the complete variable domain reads GAGVSQSPRYKVAKRGQDVALRCDPISGHVSLFWYQQALGQGPEFLTYFQNEAQLDKSGLPSDRFFAERPEGSVSTLKIQRTQQEDSAVYLCASSLRSVAYEQYFGPGTRLTVT.